This TCR beta chain was sequenced in a study of blood T cell repertoires in COVID-19. Study in general: There were acute and convalescent COVID-19 samples, and they came from the United States, Italy and Spain. Sample material is recorded as cDNA or gDNA derived from T cells, B-cell-depleted T cells, or PBMCs.

In the authors' methods: How many nucleated cells were present was estimated from reference gene primer amplification. Assay used: immunoSEQ multiplex PCR; TCRdb lists only in-frame clones, some missing. D and trimming were read from the DNA, whereas the V and J calls and clone size are those reported in that table. The data hold almost 70,000 clones, with approximately 88% observed a single time. Trimming shortened V by 4 bases and J by 6 bases, and 16 bases separated the two germline ends. This CDR3 region has 16 residues. In germline, CDR1 is MNHEY, CDR2 SVGEGT. The sample consisted of peripheral blood. The sequence derives from a woman in her 70s with acute or convalescent COVID-19. This sequence joins TRBV6-2 or TRBV6-3 and TRBJ1-6, with D maybe TRBD1 (5 bases). CDR3 protein: CASSFDRHTGNSPLHF. The CDR3 DNA reads TGTGCCAGCAGTTTCGACAGACACACCGGTAATTCACCCCTCCACTTT.